This TCR beta chain derives from a study of cytomegalovirus exposure and HLA in healthy donors. Study findings and constraints: In vitro assays verified that three CMV-associated chains recognized CMV antigens specifically.

V was cut by 6 bases and J by 4 bases, with 27 bases left in between. CDR3 size: 18 residues. Germline CDR1 and CDR2: LNHDA and SQIVND (reference sequence). This clone was recorded once. Its antigen is unknown. The data were produced by immunoSEQ multiplex PCR, yet TCRdb's version contains in-frame clones alone and is incomplete. The data contain approximately 72,000 clones, roughly 92% of them seen just once; the ten biggest clones take up 0.5% to 0.75%. Sequenced input: PBMCs. The receptor's source is a woman in her late teens or twenties in good health and CMV-seronegative. This rearrangement joins TRBV19 to TRBJ1-1; tentative D call: TRBD1 (5 bases). The CDR3 nucleotides are TGTGCCAGTAGCAACCCTAGGAGGGGATCCGGTCCTGGCACTGAAGCTTTCTTT. It is translated as CASSNPRRGSGPGTEAFF. Full variable domain (rest looked up from reference TRBV19 and TRBJ1-1): DGGITQSPKYLFRKEGQNVTLSCEQNLNHDAMYWYRQDPGQGLRLIYYSQIVNDFQKGDIAEGYSVSREKKESFPLTVTSAQKNPTAFYLCASSNPRRGSGPGTEAFFGQGTRLTVV.